The next 23 T cell receptor beta chains were all read from a single sample in a study of cytomegalovirus exposure and HLA in healthy donors. The PCR made use of 60 Vbeta and 13 Jbeta primers. Generated by immunoSEQ multiplex PCR, the TCRdb table keeps only in-frame clones and is missing some. The sample lists roughly 98,000 clones, about 81% occurring once. Sequenced material: PBMCs. The receptors shown here come from a man aged 40-49 years in good health and CMV-seronegative.

The chain couples TRBV7-3 to TRBJ1-1; the match to TRBD1 covers 7 bases. The germline CDR1 and CDR2 sequences are SGHTA and FQGTGA. The CDR3 is 13 amino acids. Trimming took 5 bases from V and 5 from J; bases not matched to a gene: 5. The CDR3 is CASSRYRGTEAFF. CDR3 nucleotide sequence: TGTGCCAGCAGCCGATACAGGGGAACTGAAGCTTTCTTT.

This sequence joins TRBV13 and TRBJ2-7, with D maybe TRBD2 (7 bases). In germline, CDR1 is PRHDT, CDR2 FYEKMQ (reference sequence). The CDR3 totals 16 residues. Trimming removed 2 bases at V and 0 bases at J, with 14 bases between. CDR3 sequence: CASSLLGGRVSYEQYF. DNA for the CDR3: TGTGCCAGCAGCTTACTGGGGGGGCGAGTCTCCTACGAGCAGTACTTC.

The DNA of the CDR3 is TGTGCCAGCAGCGAAACAGGGTTCCCCTACGAGCAGTACTTC. It encodes CASSETGFPYEQYF. The gene calls are TRBV11-1 and TRBJ2-7, with a tentative D call TRBD1 (6 bases). Between the trimmed V and J ends, which lost 5 bases and 2 bases, there was a span of 13 bases. This CDR3 comprises 14 residues. CDR1 is SGHAT and CDR2 is FQDESV in the germline V gene (reference sequence). Based on the CDR3 plus reference TRBV11-1 and TRBJ2-7, the full variable domain is EAEVAQSPRYKITEKSQAVAFWCDPISGHATLYWYRQILGQGPELLVQFQDESVVDDSQLPKDRFSAERLKGVDSTLKIQPAELGDSAMYLCASSETGFPYEQYFGPGTRLTVT.

This clone was observed a few times. This chain joins TRBV11-3 and TRBJ1-1; D is uncertain. The CDR3 runs to 13 residues. The V end lost 5 bases, the J end lost 0 bases, and 7 bases lay between the germline ends. From germline, CDR1 is SGHNT and CDR2 YENEEA. CDR3: CASSQKMNTEAFF. CDR3 in DNA: TGTGCCAGCAGCCAGAAGATGAACACTGAAGCTTTCTTT.

The V call is TRBV7-6, the J call TRBJ1-5; no clear D gene. The CDR3 totals 16 residues. Trimming took 5 bases from V and 4 from J, leaving 18 bases between them. Germline V gene lookup returns CDR1 SGHVS and CDR2 FNYEAQ. CDR3 protein: CASSAGSPQVNQPQHF. The CDR3 DNA sequence: TGTGCCAGCAGCGCCGGGAGCCCCCAAGTGAATCAGCCCCAGCATTTT.

Only a few counts were recorded for this clone. The chain joins TRBV30 to TRBJ1-5; 9 nucleotides agree with TRBD1. The CDR3 has 12 residues. Germline values: CDR1 GTSNPN, CDR2 SVGIG (reference sequence). Germline trimming cut 5 bases from V and 6 bases from J; bases unmatched to any gene: 2. As DNA, the CDR3 is TGTGCCTGGGGGGGACAGGGTCAGCCCCAGCATTTT. Translation gives CAWGGQGQPQHF.

The chain has TRBV27 and TRBJ1-2; 7 bases are shared with TRBD1. V lost 6 bases and J lost 5; bases outside the gene matches: 12. Germline assignment: CDR1 MNHEY and CDR2 SMNVEV (reference sequence). This CDR3 has 15 residues. The CDR3 DNA sequence: TGTGCCAGCAGCCCAACCTTACAGGGGTTTTATGGCTACACCTTC. Its protein is CASSPTLQGFYGYTF.

This chain connects TRBV6-1 to TRBJ2-7, with 9 positions matching TRBD2. The CDR3 covers 15 residues. Trimming removed 3 bases from V and 4 bases from J; junction bases left unmatched: 7. Germline V lookup: CDR1 MNHNS, CDR2 SASEGT. In nucleotides, the CDR3 is TGTGCCAGCAGTGAGGGAGCGGGGGGTATTTACGAGCAGTACTTC. Translated, it gives CASSEGAGGIYEQYF.

In its sample, this clone was seen a few times. CDR3 sequence (DNA): TGCAGCGTCTACGGGTTAGCTAACTATGGCTACACCTTC. This translates into CSVYGLANYGYTF. The rearrangement links TRBV29-1 to TRBJ1-2, with unresolved D. CDR1 is SQVTM and CDR2 is ANQGSEA in the germline V gene. V lost 6 bases and J lost 0, with 11 bases in between. CDR3 length: 13 amino acids.

In this sample, this clone turned up a few times. The genes are TRBV5-1 and TRBJ1-1; 8 nucleotides agree with TRBD1. The CDR3 is 13 amino acids. Germline values: CDR1 SGHRS, CDR2 YFSETQ. V trimming: 1 base; J trimming: 4 bases; junction bases outside the gene matches: 0. Here the CDR3 reads CASSLTGGTEAFF. The CDR3 DNA is TGCGCCAGCAGCTTGACAGGGGGCACTGAAGCTTTCTTT.

The J gene is TRBJ2-1, the V gene TRBV7-3; D might be TRBD2 (6 bases). V was cut by 2 bases and J by 0 bases, with 11 bases left in between. The V gene's germline CDR1 is SGHTA and CDR2 FQGTGA. This CDR3 spans 16 amino acids. DNA for the CDR3: TGTGCCAGCAGCTTAGCGGGGTCGAGCTCCTACAATGAGCAGTTCTTC. It codes for CASSLAGSSSYNEQFF.

The rearrangement links TRBV4-3 to TRBJ1-2; the match to TRBD1 covers 8 bases. Looked up from germline, CDR1 is LGHNA and CDR2 is YSLEER. The CDR3 sequence is 13 residues long. The V and J ends lost 4 bases and 7 bases, in that order; junction bases with no gene match: 5. In DNA, the CDR3 is TGCGCCAGCAGCCCGGACAGGGAGTCTGGCTACACCTTC. Protein sequence: CASSPDRESGYTF.

The rearrangement uses TRBV10-1 and TRBJ2-5; D may be TRBD2 (7 bases). CDR1 and CDR2 from the germline V gene are WNHNN and SYGVQD (reference sequence). This CDR3 is built from 14 residues. V lost 2 bases and J 5 bases, leaving 12 bases between the germline ends. CDR3 bases: TGCGCCAGCAGTGAGCGGGGGGCCAGGGAGACCCAGTACTTC. Protein sequence: CASSERGARETQYF.

This clone has a single count. This sequence joins TRBV27 and TRBJ1-5; a possible D gene is TRBD1 (6 bases). Germline values: CDR1 MNHEY, CDR2 SMNVEV (reference sequence). Trimming shortened V by 1 base and J by 0 bases, and 13 bases separated the two germline ends. The CDR3 length is 17 residues. The CDR3 bases are TGTGCCAGCAGTTTATTTAAACAGGGTGGTAGCAATCAGCCCCAGCATTTT. Residues: CASSLFKQGGSNQPQHF.

V gene TRBV6-6 combines with J gene TRBJ1-5; 9 nucleotides line up with TRBD1. The V gene's germline CDR1 is MNHNY and CDR2 SVGAGI (reference sequence). The CDR3 length is 15 residues. J was trimmed by 1 base and V by 5 bases; bases with no gene match: 3. CDR3 sequence reads: CASSPDRGSNQPQHF. The CDR3 DNA reads as TGTGCCAGCAGTCCGGACAGGGGAAGCAATCAGCCCCAGCATTTT.

The J gene is TRBJ1-2, the V gene TRBV19; possible D gene TRBD1, 5 bases. The germline V and J ends were trimmed by 8 bases and 7 bases, with 17 bases remaining between them. CDR1 is LNHDA and CDR2 is SQIVND in the germline V gene (reference sequence). The CDR3 contains 13 residues. The CDR3 DNA is TGTGCCAGTTTACCTGGGCAGGGTGGTGGCTACACCTTC. Encoded protein: CASLPGQGGGYTF.

In its sample, this clone was seen a few times. V is TRBV5-4 and J is TRBJ1-1, with 10 bases aligning to TRBD1. Germline CDR1 SGHNT, CDR2 YYREEE (reference sequence). Trimming at V came to 4 bases and at J to 6 bases, leaving 9 bases not matched to a gene. The CDR3 length is 15 residues. CDR3 sequence reads: CASSPPPGQGPEAFF. The CDR3 region has the DNA TGTGCCAGCAGCCCCCCTCCGGGACAGGGGCCTGAAGCTTTCTTT.

The rearrangement uses TRBV27 and TRBJ1-2; 7 bases are shared with TRBD1. Trimming removed 8 bases from V and 2 bases from J; junction bases left unmatched: 5. Germline-derived CDR1 and CDR2 are MNHEY and SMNVEV (reference sequence). The CDR3 has 13 residues. CDR3 coding DNA: TGTGCCAGCTCCCAACAGGGGAACTATGGCTACACCTTC. This gives the protein CASSQQGNYGYTF.

V is TRBV4-1 and J is TRBJ1-2, with D perhaps TRBD1 (5 bases). The V end was cut by 6 bases, the J end by 4 bases, with 18 bases between. The germline V gene has CDR1 MGHRA and CDR2 YSYEKL. There are 15 residues in the CDR3. For the CDR3, the DNA is TGCGCCAGCAGTGAGGGACTGGACACCTTCTATGGCTACACCTTC. Its translation: CASSEGLDTFYGYTF.

The gene calls are TRBV19 and TRBJ2-3, with D maybe TRBD2 (5 bases). V lost 3 bases to trimming and J lost 4 bases, with 8 bases between them. The germline V gene encodes CDR1 LNHDA and CDR2 SQIVND (reference sequence). The CDR3 consists of 13 residues. The CDR3 DNA reads TGTGCCAGTAGTATGAGGGTTGCAGATACGCAGTATTTT. It codes for CASSMRVADTQYF.

The CDR3 sequence: CASSQWDRVYEQYF. The CDR3 bases are TGTGCCAGCAGTCAATGGGACAGGGTCTACGAGCAGTACTTC. V is TRBV6-5 and J is TRBJ2-7; 9 bases are a match to TRBD1. Germline CDR1 reads MNHEY; CDR2 reads SVGAGI. Unmatched junction bases numbered 5, after V lost 5 bases and J lost 3 bases. The CDR3 spans 14 residues.

This clone was found a few times. In DNA form, the CDR3 reads TGCGCCAGCCGTAGCGGGGAGCTGTTTTTT. It translates to CASRSGELFF. This sequence joins TRBV5-1 and TRBJ2-2; D is unclear. The CDR3 covers 10 residues. CDR1 is SGHRS, CDR2 YFSETQ, per germline. V was trimmed by 7 bases and J by 7 bases, leaving 5 bases between them.

There are a few counts of this clone. V usage is TRBV10-3 and J usage is TRBJ1-4, with 10 bases identical to TRBD1. The CDR3 length is 13 residues. In germline, CDR1 is ENHRY, CDR2 SYGVKD. Trimming removed 8 bases from V and 5 bases from J; junction bases left unmatched: 2. CDR3 sequence: CAIPGQGNEKLFF. Here the CDR3 DNA reads TGTGCCATCCCGGGACAGGGGAATGAAAAACTGTTTTTT.